This record looks at one TCR beta chain sequence and its context. The data originate from a study of shared clonotypes between healthy human individuals. TCRdb's copy holds only in-frame clones and misses some; the assay was immunoSEQ multiplex PCR. This sample has 400,000 to 500,000 clones, with around 79% found just once. Deletions cut 4 bases from V and 2 bases from J, with 14 bases between. The CDR3 is 15 amino acids. Germline values: CDR1 LGHNA, CDR2 YNFKEQ. The sample consisted of PBMCs. V usage is TRBV4-2 and J usage is TRBJ2-5; tentatively, D is TRBD2 (6 bases). The source is a woman in her 40s in good health. Some clones in this sample may be carry-over from other donors' samples. The CDR3 DNA reads TGTGCCAGCAGCCGGTGGGCGGGATCACAAGAGACCCAGTACTTC. Its protein product is CASSRWAGSQETQYF.